The 27 T cell receptor beta chains below come from one sample, sequenced in a study of OX40 agonist ivuxolimab in advanced cancers. Sequencing was performed with immunoSEQ multiplex PCR; in TCRdb, only in-frame clones are kept and a portion is missing. The data show 20,000 to 25,000 clones, 88% seen once. The material was CD4+ or CD8+ T cells sorted from blood, obtained in a trial of the OX40 agonist ivuxolimab. The receptors stem from an adult with an advanced solid tumor such as melanoma, head and neck, liver or kidney cancer.

V usage is TRBV7-2 and J usage is TRBJ2-1; possibly TRBD2 for D (5 bases). Germline CDR1 SGHTA, CDR2 FQGNSA. The CDR3 loop spans 14 amino acids. Deletions cut 3 bases from V and 7 bases from J, with 13 bases between. The CDR3 bases are TGTGCCAGCAGCTTCAGCGGAAGGAGGAATGAGCAGTTCTTC. This codes for CASSFSGRRNEQFF.

This clone was seen once. The chain uses TRBV11-1 and TRBJ2-7; D not resolved. This CDR3 is 11 amino acids long. Germline V lookup: CDR1 SGHAT, CDR2 FQDESV (reference sequence). V lost 4 bases and J lost 0, with 1 base in between. CDR3 coding DNA: TGTGCCAGCAGCTCCTCCTACGAGCAGTACTTC. Residues: CASSSSYEQYF.

The chain links TRBV27 to TRBJ1-2; unclear D gene. CDR3 length: 15 residues. Trimming shortened V by 3 bases and J by 4 bases, and 15 bases separated the two germline ends. CDR1 and CDR2 (germline): MNHEY, SMNVEV (reference sequence). The DNA of the CDR3 is TGTGCCAGCAGTTTTCAAGGCTCAGGCATCTATGGCTACACCTTC. This encodes CASSFQGSGIYGYTF.

This clone was detected only once. The V call is TRBV27, the J call TRBJ1-5, with D possibly TRBD1 on 5 matching bases. V was trimmed by 0 bases and J by 3 bases, leaving 9 bases between them. The CDR3 contains 15 residues. Germline V gives CDR1 MNHEY, CDR2 SMNVEV (reference sequence). CDR3 in DNA: TGTGCCAGCAGTTTATCGGGGGGGTCCAATCAGCCCCAGCATTTT. This encodes CASSLSGGSNQPQHF.

The chain employs TRBV27 and TRBJ1-1; tentative D call: TRBD1 (5 bases). This CDR3 is 16 amino acids long. Trimming cost V 3 bases and J 1 base, with 15 bases left between them. CDR1 and CDR2 from the germline V gene are MNHEY and SMNVEV (reference sequence). The CDR3 nucleotides are TGTGCCAGCAGTTTTACGTTCTCGGGGGGGAACACTGAAGCTTTCTTT. It translates to CASSFTFSGGNTEAFF.

This rearrangement joins TRBV27 to TRBJ1-2; no definite D call. V lost 3 bases, J lost 0 bases, and 5 bases lay in between. Germline CDR1 is MNHEY and CDR2 is SMNVEV (reference sequence). The CDR3 extends over 13 amino acids. The CDR3 sequence: CASSFSANYGYTF. The CDR3, as DNA: TGTGCCAGCAGTTTCTCAGCTAACTATGGCTACACCTTC.

This sequence joins TRBV27 and TRBJ1-4; 7 positions agree with TRBD1. The germline V gene encodes CDR1 MNHEY and CDR2 SMNVEV (reference sequence). With V trimmed by 5 bases and J by 6 bases, 9 bases remained unmatched. This CDR3 region has 15 residues. Here the CDR3 reads CASSRGDRLDEKLFF. CDR3 bases: TGTGCCAGCAGTCGAGGGGACAGACTGGATGAAAAACTGTTTTTT.

This clone qualifies as large. The chain recombines TRBV2 with TRBJ1-5; TRBD1 might be the D (6 bases). The CDR3 runs to 14 residues. With 6 bases removed from V and 0 bases from J, the gap between germline ends came to 9 bases. Germline V gene lookup returns CDR1 SNHLY and CDR2 FYNNEI. The CDR3 region is CASRDRYSNQPQHF. CDR3 in DNA: TGTGCCAGCAGGGACAGATATAGCAATCAGCCCCAGCATTTT.

The V call is TRBV2, the J call TRBJ1-1, with a tentative D call TRBD1 (5 bases). CDR3 length: 15 amino acids. Germline V gene sequence: CDR1 SNHLY, CDR2 FYNNEI. Trimming left V 10 bases short and J 0 bases short, with 18 bases between. This chain's CDR3 is CATTYVQGMNTEAFF. The DNA of the CDR3 is TGTGCCACCACCTACGTTCAGGGAATGAACACTGAAGCTTTCTTT.

The genes are TRBV6-5 and TRBJ1-1; 9 bases are shared with TRBD1. The CDR3 is 15 amino acids. From germline, CDR1 is MNHEY and CDR2 SVGAGI. Unmatched junction bases numbered 4, after V lost 0 bases and J lost 5 bases. In DNA, the CDR3 is TGTGCCAGCAGTTACTCGGGACAGGGAGGTACTGAAGCTTTCTTT. This gives the protein CASSYSGQGGTEAFF.

The chain uses TRBV23-1 and TRBJ1-4; D remains unclear. TRBV23-1 is marked as an open reading frame, function uncertain. Trimming took 1 base from V and 0 from J, leaving 15 bases between them. The CDR3 runs 18 residues. CDR3 sequence: CASSQFGESGTTNEKLFF. The CDR3 nucleotides are TGCGCCAGCAGTCAATTCGGGGAGTCGGGGACAACTAATGAAAAACTGTTTTTT.

J is TRBJ2-1 and V is TRBV30; D gene unclear. The CDR3 has 14 amino acids. CDR1 and CDR2 (germline): GTSNPN, SVGIG (reference sequence). V was cut by 3 bases and J by 2 bases, with 11 bases left in between. The CDR3 loop reads CAWRGKPAYNEQFF. CDR3 sequence (DNA): TGTGCCTGGAGAGGGAAACCGGCCTACAATGAGCAGTTCTTC.

The chain joins TRBV27 to TRBJ2-5; 10 bases map to TRBD2. The CDR3 length is 16 residues. Germline V lookup: CDR1 MNHEY, CDR2 SMNVEV (reference sequence). Trimming cost V 4 bases and J 2 bases; bases outside gene matches: 7. CDR3 protein: CASSSAAGGVQETQYF. CDR3 DNA: TGTGCCAGCAGTTCCGCAGCGGGAGGGGTTCAAGAGACCCAGTACTTC.

The V and J genes are TRBV11-3 and TRBJ1-2; TRBD1 matches at 8 bases. The CDR3 is 15 amino acids. Trimming took 4 bases from V and 3 from J; bases not matched to a gene: 7. Germline V CDR1 and CDR2: SGHNT, YENEEA. This chain's CDR3 is CASSWESDRDYGYTF. The CDR3 DNA follows: TGTGCCAGCAGCTGGGAATCGGACAGGGACTATGGCTACACCTTC.

The chain couples TRBV6-5 to TRBJ2-7; the D is unclear. The CDR3 totals 12 residues. V was clipped by 3 bases and J by 4 bases, with 7 bases between them. CDR1 is MNHEY and CDR2 is SVGAGI in the germline V gene. The CDR3 is CASSYQGYEQYF. The CDR3, as DNA: TGTGCCAGCAGTTATCAAGGATACGAGCAGTACTTC.

V usage is TRBV19 and J usage is TRBJ1-4, with TRBD1 matching over 9 bases. The CDR3 runs to 13 residues. Germline V gene lookup returns CDR1 LNHDA and CDR2 SQIVND (reference sequence). After removal of 5 bases from V and 11 bases from J, the junction contained 6 bases not matched to a gene. The CDR3 sequence: CASSAYRGQKLFF. CDR3 in DNA: TGTGCCAGTAGTGCCTACAGGGGGCAGAAACTGTTTTTT.

The gene calls are TRBV9 and TRBJ2-2, with D unclear. The CDR3 covers 17 residues. V lost 2 bases and J 0 bases, leaving 14 bases between the germline ends. Germline V gene data show CDR1 as SGDLS and CDR2 as YYNGEE. Written as DNA, the CDR3 is TGTGCCAGCAGCGTTCCAAGACAAGGTTCGAACACCGGGGAGCTGTTTTTT. It yields the protein CASSVPRQGSNTGELFF.

The chain combines TRBV19 with TRBJ2-7; D remains ambiguous. The germline CDR1 and CDR2 sequences are LNHDA and SQIVND (reference sequence). The ends were cut back, 3 bases at V and 3 bases at J, with 12 bases in the middle. The CDR3 sequence is 14 residues long. In DNA form, the CDR3 reads TGTGCCAGTAGTATTCGACTGATGAACTACGAGCAGTACTTC. Its translation: CASSIRLMNYEQYF.

In its sample, this clone is medium-sized. The chain combines TRBV19 with TRBJ1-1; tentatively, D is TRBD1 (6 bases). Germline CDR1 reads LNHDA; CDR2 reads SQIVND (reference sequence). Trimming stripped 3 bases from V and 6 bases from J, with 14 bases between. CDR3 length: 14 amino acids. In DNA, the CDR3 is TGTGCCAGTAGTATCGGGCAGGGGCTTGCTGAAGCTTTCTTT. Its translation is CASSIGQGLAEAFF.

This chain uses TRBV14 with TRBJ1-2; D not resolved. The CDR3 is made up of 13 amino acids. V dropped 1 base and J dropped 5 bases, with 8 bases sitting between them. From germline, CDR1 is SGHDN and CDR2 FVKESK. The CDR3 nucleotides read TGTGCCAGCAGCCAAGGAGGACCATATGGCTACACCTTC. Its protein is CASSQGGPYGYTF. Full variable domain (rest looked up from reference TRBV14 and TRBJ1-2): EAGVTQFPSHSVIEKGQTVTLRCDPISGHDNLYWYRRVMGKEIKFLLHFVKESKQDESGMPNNRFLAERTGGTYSTLKVQPAELEDSGVYFCASSQGGPYGYTFGSGTRLTVV.

V gene TRBV4-2 combines with J gene TRBJ2-3; D remains unclear. Germline CDR1 LGHNA, CDR2 YNFKEQ. The CDR3 is made up of 13 amino acids. V lost 0 bases and J 5 bases, leaving 6 bases between the germline ends. CDR3 coding DNA: TGTGCCAGCAGCCAAGAGTCTCTAGATACGCAGTATTTT. This codes for CASSQESLDTQYF.

This chain connects TRBV10-3 to TRBJ2-7; 13 bases match TRBD2. V was pared by 7 bases and J by 1 base, with 4 bases of the junction left unmatched. The germline CDR1 and CDR2 sequences are ENHRY and SYGVKD. The length of the CDR3 is 15 residues. The CDR3 spells CAITSGLAGSYEQYF. CDR3 coding DNA: TGTGCCATCACTTCGGGACTAGCGGGGTCCTACGAGCAGTACTTC.

J is TRBJ2-5 and V is TRBV5-6; weak D call: TRBD2 (5 bases). Germline-derived CDR1 and CDR2 are SGHDT and YYEEEE. V was shortened by 7 bases and J by 5 bases, with 21 bases between the two germline ends. The CDR3 is made up of 15 amino acids. This CDR3 is CASGSLDPPGETQYF. DNA for the CDR3: TGTGCCAGCGGGTCTTTGGACCCCCCGGGGGAGACCCAGTACTTC.

This chain joins TRBV11-2 and TRBJ2-5; D is unresolved. The CDR3 sequence is 15 residues long. V shed 4 bases and J shed 2 bases, with 14 bases lying between them. Germline V CDR1 and CDR2: SGHAT, FQNNGV. This CDR3 reads CASSSHVSRQETQYF. The CDR3 coding sequence is TGTGCCAGCAGCTCCCACGTCTCGAGACAAGAGACCCAGTACTTC.

In its sample, this clone was seen once. This chain uses TRBV4-1 with TRBJ2-7, with D perhaps TRBD1 (6 bases). The germline gives CDR1 MGHRA, CDR2 YSYEKL. V lost 3 bases and J lost 1, with 13 bases in between. The CDR3 spans 15 residues. Here the CDR3 reads CASSQLPGESYEQYF. The CDR3 DNA is TGCGCCAGCAGCCAGCTACCAGGGGAGTCCTACGAGCAGTACTTC.

This chain joins TRBV6-5 and TRBJ1-1, with 8 nucleotides matching TRBD1. This CDR3 is 14 amino acids long. The germline V gene has CDR1 MNHEY and CDR2 SVGAGI. V lost 5 bases and J lost 5; bases outside the gene matches: 7. The CDR3: CASSPGQGGTEAFF. The CDR3 nucleotides are TGTGCCAGCAGTCCCGGACAGGGTGGAACTGAAGCTTTCTTT.

The rearrangement joins TRBV5-1 to TRBJ2-7; D is perhaps TRBD2 (6 bases). Germline CDR1 SGHRS, CDR2 YFSETQ. CDR3 length equals 15 residues. V was pared by 4 bases and J by 4 bases, with 18 bases between. The CDR3 spells CASSGLEGGFYEQYF. The CDR3, as DNA: TGCGCCAGCAGCGGCCTGGAGGGAGGATTTTACGAGCAGTACTTC.